These T cell receptor beta chains were read from a single sample in a study of blood T cell repertoires in COVID-19. Sequencing used immunoSEQ multiplex PCR; TCRdb keeps in-frame clones, though not all of them. The repertoire consists of over 150,000 clones, with approximately 85% occurring once and the leading ten covering 6.5% to 7.5%. Sequences were obtained from peripheral blood. These receptors all come from a man at least 80 years old with COVID-19, enrolled during active disease. Each CDR3 is given without its conserved first and last residue.

j_call: TRBJ1-1
v_call: TRBV7-3
cdr3_aa: ASSLDTDGTEAF

j_call: TRBJ2-5
v_call: TRBV5-1
cdr3_aa: ASSWTSGGSKETQY

j_call: TRBJ1-1
v_call: TRBV6-6
cdr3_aa: ASSFPGTGGTEAF

j_call: TRBJ1-2
v_call: TRBV21-1
cdr3_aa: ASSKEYETGVYGYT

j_call: TRBJ2-5
v_call: TRBV6-6
cdr3_aa: ASSYSSTGVETQY

j_call: TRBJ1-1
v_call: TRBV7-8
cdr3_aa: ASSLDRVSTEAF

j_call: TRBJ1-1
v_call: TRBV2
cdr3_aa: ASSDDRAASEAF

j_call: TRBJ1-5
v_call: TRBV6-6
cdr3_aa: ASSYQDSNQPQH

j_call: TRBJ2-2
v_call: TRBV6-4
cdr3_aa: ASRGGGLNTGELF

j_call: TRBJ2-5
v_call: TRBV13
cdr3_aa: ASSPSRGRYQETQY

j_call: TRBJ1-3
v_call: TRBV27
cdr3_aa: ASSRTDGNTIY

j_call: TRBJ1-6
v_call: TRBV13
cdr3_aa: ASSGTTGFVANSPLH

j_call: TRBJ1-2
v_call: TRBV4-3
cdr3_aa: ASSHGQGYGYT

j_call: TRBJ2-3
v_call: TRBV5-4
cdr3_aa: ASSLSRGSADTQY

j_call: TRBJ1-1
v_call: TRBV7-3
cdr3_aa: ASKRANTEAF

j_call: TRBJ1-3
v_call: TRBV18
cdr3_aa: ASSPPGRNTIY

j_call: TRBJ1-6
v_call: TRBV15
cdr3_aa: ATSRDRSYNSPLH

j_call: TRBJ1-2
v_call: TRBV12-3/TRBV12-4
cdr3_aa: ASRKGVYGYT

j_call: TRBJ2-2
v_call: TRBV6-5
cdr3_aa: ASSYSSTGELF

j_call: TRBJ2-7
v_call: TRBV9
cdr3_aa: ASSVAVDRGIGEQY

j_call: TRBJ2-7
v_call: TRBV19
cdr3_aa: ASSWGQGAGEQY

j_call: TRBJ1-6
v_call: TRBV3-1/TRBV3-2
cdr3_aa: ASSPDSPLHNSPLH

j_call: TRBJ2-2
v_call: TRBV5-8
cdr3_aa: ASSWTSGNTGELF

j_call: TRBJ2-5
v_call: TRBV6-6
cdr3_aa: ASNTGGSRETQY

j_call: TRBJ2-7
v_call: TRBV5-1
cdr3_aa: ASSLDGTDFYEQY